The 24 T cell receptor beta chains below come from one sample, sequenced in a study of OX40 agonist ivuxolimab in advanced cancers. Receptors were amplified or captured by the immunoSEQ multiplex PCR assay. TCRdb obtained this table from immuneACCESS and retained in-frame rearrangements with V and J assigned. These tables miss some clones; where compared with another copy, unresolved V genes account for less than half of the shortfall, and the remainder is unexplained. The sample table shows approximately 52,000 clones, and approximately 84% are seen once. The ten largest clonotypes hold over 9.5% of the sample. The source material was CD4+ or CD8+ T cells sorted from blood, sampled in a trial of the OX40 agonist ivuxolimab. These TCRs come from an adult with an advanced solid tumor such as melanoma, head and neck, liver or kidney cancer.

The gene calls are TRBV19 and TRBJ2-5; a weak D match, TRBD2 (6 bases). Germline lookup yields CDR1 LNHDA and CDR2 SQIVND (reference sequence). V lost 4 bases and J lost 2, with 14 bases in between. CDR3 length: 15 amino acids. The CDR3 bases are TGTGCCAGTAGTAGGGGGACTTCCCCTCAAGAGACCCAGTACTTC. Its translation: CASSRGTSPQETQYF.

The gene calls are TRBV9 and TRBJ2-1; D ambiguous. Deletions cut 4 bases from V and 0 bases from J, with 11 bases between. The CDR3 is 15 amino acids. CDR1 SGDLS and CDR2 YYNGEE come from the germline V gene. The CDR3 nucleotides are TGTGCCAGCAGCCCTGAGGTAAGCTCCTACAATGAGCAGTTCTTC. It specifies CASSPEVSSYNEQFF.

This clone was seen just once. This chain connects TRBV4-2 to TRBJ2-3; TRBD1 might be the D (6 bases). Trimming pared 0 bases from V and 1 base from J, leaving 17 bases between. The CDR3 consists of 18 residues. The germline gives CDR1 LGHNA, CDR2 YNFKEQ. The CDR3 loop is CASSQETGTGSRTDTQYF. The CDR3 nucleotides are TGTGCCAGCAGCCAAGAAACTGGCACAGGGTCCCGCACAGATACGCAGTATTTT.

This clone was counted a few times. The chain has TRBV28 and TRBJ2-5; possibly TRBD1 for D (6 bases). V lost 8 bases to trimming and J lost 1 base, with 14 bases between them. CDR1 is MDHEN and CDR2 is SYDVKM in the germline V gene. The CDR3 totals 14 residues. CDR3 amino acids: CASQEDRIQETQYF. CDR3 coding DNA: TGTGCCAGCCAAGAGGACAGAATCCAAGAGACCCAGTACTTC.

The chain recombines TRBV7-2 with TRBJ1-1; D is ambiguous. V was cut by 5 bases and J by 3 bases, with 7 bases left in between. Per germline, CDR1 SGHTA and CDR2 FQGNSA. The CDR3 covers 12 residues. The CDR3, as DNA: TGTGCCAGCAGCCCTTTGGACACTGAAGCTTTCTTT. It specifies CASSPLDTEAFF.

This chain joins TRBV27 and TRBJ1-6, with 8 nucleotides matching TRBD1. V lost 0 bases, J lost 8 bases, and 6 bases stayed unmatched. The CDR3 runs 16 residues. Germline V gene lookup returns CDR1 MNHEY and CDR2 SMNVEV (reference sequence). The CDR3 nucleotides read TGTGCCAGCAGTTTATCGGCAGGGGGCGCCGATTCACCCCTCCACTTT. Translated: CASSLSAGGADSPLHF.

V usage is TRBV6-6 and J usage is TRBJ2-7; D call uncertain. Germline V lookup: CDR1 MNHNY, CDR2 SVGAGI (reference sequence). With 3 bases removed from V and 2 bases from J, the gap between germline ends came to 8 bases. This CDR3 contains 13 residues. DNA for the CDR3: TGTGCCAGCAGTTATTCCCCAACCTACGAGCAGTACTTC. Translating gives CASSYSPTYEQYF.

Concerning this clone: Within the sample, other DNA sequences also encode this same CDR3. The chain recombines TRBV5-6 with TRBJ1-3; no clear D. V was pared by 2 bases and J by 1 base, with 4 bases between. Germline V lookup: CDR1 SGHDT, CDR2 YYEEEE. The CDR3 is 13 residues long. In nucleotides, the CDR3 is TGTGCCAGCAGCTTCCCTTCTGGAAACACCATATATTTT. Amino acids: CASSFPSGNTIYF.

CDR3 nucleotides: TGCGCCAGCAGCCAATCTTACAGCCCCTATAGCAATCAGCCCCAGCATTTT. Its translation is CASSQSYSPYSNQPQHF. V is TRBV4-3 and J is TRBJ1-5; D unresolved. Germline CDR1 reads LGHNA; CDR2 reads YSLEER. This CDR3 has 17 amino acids. V lost 2 bases and J lost 0, with 14 bases in between.

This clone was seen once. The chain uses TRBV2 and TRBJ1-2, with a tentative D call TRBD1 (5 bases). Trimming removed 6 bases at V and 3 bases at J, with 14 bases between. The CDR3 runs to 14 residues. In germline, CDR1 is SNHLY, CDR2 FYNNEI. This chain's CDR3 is CASRPGGADYGYTF. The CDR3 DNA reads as TGTGCCAGCAGACCCGGGGGAGCGGACTATGGCTACACCTTC. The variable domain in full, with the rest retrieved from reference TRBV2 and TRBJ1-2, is EPEVTQTPSHQVTQMGQEVILRCVPISNHLYFYWYRQILGQKVEFLVSFYNNEISEKSEIFDDQFSVERPDGSNFTLKIRSTKLEDSAMYFCASRPGGADYGYTFGSGTRLTVV.

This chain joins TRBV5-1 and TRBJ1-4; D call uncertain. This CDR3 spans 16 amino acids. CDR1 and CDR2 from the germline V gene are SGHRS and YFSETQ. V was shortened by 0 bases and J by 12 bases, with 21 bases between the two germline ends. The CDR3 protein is CASSLDPRRPVGELFF. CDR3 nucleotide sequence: TGCGCCAGCAGCTTGGACCCTCGGCGTCCTGTTGGGGAACTGTTTTTT.

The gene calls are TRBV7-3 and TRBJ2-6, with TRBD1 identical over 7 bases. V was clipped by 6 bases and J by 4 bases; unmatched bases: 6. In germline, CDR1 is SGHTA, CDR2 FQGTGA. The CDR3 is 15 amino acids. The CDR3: CASRLRGRGANVLTF. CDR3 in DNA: TGTGCCAGCAGGCTCAGGGGGAGAGGGGCCAACGTCCTGACTTTC.

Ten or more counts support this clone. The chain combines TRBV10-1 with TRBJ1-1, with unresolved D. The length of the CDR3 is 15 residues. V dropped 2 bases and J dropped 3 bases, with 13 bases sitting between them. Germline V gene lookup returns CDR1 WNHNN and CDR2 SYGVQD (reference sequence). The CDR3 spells CASSEGRTWDTEAFF. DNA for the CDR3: TGCGCCAGCAGTGAGGGGAGGACTTGGGACACTGAAGCTTTCTTT.

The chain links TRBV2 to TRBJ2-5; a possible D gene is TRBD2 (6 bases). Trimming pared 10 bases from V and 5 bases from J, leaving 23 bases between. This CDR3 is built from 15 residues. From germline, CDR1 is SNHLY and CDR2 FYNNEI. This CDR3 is CAITTSGAFGETQYF. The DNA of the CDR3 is TGTGCCATCACGACTAGTGGGGCCTTCGGGGAGACCCAGTACTTC. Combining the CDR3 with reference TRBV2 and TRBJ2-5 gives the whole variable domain EPEVTQTPSHQVTQMGQEVILRCVPISNHLYFYWYRQILGQKVEFLVSFYNNEISEKSEIFDDQFSVERPDGSNFTLKIRSTKLEDSAMYFCAITTSGAFGETQYFGPGTRLLVL.

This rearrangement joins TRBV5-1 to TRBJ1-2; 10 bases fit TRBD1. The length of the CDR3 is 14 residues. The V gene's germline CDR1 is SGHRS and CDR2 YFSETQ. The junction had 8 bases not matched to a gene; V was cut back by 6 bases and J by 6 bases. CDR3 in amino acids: CASTSLGTGDGYTF. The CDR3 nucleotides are TGCGCCAGCACCTCCCTCGGGACAGGGGATGGCTACACCTTC.

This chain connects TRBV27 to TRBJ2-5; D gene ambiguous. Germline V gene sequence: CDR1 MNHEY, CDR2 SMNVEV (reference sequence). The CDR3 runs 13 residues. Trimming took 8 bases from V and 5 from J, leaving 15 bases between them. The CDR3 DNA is TGTGCCAGCCATTCCGGGTTGGGGGAGACCCAGTACTTC. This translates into CASHSGLGETQYF.

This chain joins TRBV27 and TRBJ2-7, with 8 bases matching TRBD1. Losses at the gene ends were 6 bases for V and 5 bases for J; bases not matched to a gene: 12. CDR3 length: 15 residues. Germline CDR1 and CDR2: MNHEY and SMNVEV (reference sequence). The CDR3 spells CASSLTRTGFDEQYF. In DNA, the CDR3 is TGTGCCAGCAGCCTAACAAGGACAGGGTTCGACGAGCAGTACTTC.

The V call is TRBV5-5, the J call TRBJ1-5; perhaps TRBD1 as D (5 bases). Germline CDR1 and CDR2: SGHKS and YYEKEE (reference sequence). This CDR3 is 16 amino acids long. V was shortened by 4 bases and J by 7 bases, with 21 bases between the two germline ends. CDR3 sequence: CASSLTRQPLGQPQHF. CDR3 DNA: TGTGCCAGCAGCCTAACTCGACAGCCCTTAGGGCAGCCCCAGCATTTT.

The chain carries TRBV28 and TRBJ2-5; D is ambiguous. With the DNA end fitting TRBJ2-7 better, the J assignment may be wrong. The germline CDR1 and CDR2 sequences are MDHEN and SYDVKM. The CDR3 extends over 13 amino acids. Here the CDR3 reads CASSLRSRYEQYF. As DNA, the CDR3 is TGTGCCAGCAGTTTGAGATCTCGCTACGAGCAGTACTTC.

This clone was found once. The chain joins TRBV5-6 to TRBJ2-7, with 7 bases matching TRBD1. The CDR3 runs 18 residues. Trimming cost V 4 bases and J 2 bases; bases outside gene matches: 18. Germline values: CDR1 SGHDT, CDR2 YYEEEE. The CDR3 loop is CASSNGDLGTVPTYEQYF. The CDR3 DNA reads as TGTGCCAGCAGCAACGGCGACCTCGGGACAGTTCCTACCTACGAGCAGTACTTC.

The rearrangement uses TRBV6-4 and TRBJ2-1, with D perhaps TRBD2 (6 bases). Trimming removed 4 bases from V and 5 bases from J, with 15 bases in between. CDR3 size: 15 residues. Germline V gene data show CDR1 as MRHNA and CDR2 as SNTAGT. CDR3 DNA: TGTGCCAGCAGTGCAGGTGGGGGGACGAACAATGAGCAGTTCTTC. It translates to CASSAGGGTNNEQFF.

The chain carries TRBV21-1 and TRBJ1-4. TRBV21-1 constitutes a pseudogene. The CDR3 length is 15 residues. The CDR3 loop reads CASSTRTAFNEKLFF. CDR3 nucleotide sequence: TGTGCCAGCAGCACAAGGACTGCCTTCAATGAAAAACTGTTTTTT.

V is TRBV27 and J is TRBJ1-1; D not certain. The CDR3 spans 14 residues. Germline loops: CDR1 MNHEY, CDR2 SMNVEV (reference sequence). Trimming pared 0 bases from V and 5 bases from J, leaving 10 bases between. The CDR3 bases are TGTGCCAGCAGTTTATCGAGAGGGCAAACTGAAGCTTTCTTT. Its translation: CASSLSRGQTEAFF.

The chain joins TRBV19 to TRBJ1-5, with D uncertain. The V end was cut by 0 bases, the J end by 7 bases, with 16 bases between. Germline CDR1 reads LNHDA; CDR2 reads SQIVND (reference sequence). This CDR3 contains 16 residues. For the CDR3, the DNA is TGTGCCAGTAGTATAGATCCTTCGGGGTTTCAGCAGCCCCAGCATTTT. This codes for CASSIDPSGFQQPQHF.